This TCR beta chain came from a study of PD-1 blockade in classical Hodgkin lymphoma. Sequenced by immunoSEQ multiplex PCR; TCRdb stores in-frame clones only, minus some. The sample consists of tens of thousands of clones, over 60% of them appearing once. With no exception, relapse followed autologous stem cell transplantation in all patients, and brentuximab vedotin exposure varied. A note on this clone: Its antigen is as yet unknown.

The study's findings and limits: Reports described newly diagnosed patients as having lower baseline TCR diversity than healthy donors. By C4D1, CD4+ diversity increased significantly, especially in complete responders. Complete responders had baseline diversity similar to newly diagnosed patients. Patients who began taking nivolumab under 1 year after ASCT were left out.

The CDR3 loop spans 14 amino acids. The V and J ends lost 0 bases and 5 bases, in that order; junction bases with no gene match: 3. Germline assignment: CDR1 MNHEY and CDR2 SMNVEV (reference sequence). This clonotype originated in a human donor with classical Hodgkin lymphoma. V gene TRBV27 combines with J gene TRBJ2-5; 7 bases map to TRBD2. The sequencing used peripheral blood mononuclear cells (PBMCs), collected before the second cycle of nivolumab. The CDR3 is CASSLSGREETQYF. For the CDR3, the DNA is TGTGCCAGCAGTTTATCAGGGAGGGAGGAGACCCAGTACTTC.